This is a list of T cell receptor beta chains from one sample in a study of shared clonotypes between healthy human individuals. Sequencing was performed with immunoSEQ multiplex PCR; in TCRdb, only in-frame clones are kept and a portion is missing. The sample lists fewer than 600,000 clones, approximately 80% occurring once. Source material: PBMCs. The receptors originated from a woman between 35 and 50 years old in good health. Some clones in this sample may be carry-over from other donors' samples. Each CDR3 is given with its conserved first and last residue. The order of the fields is J gene, V gene, CDR3 protein.

J: TRBJ1-4
V: TRBV2
CDR3: CASRREDFEKLFF

J: TRBJ2-5
V: TRBV15
CDR3: CATSTGLGETQYF

J: TRBJ2-5
V: TRBV7-8
CDR3: CASSRVRGGGETQYF

J: TRBJ2-1
V: TRBV19
CDR3: CASSIWTSVEQFF

J: TRBJ1-2
V: TRBV19
CDR3: CASSSGGEFYGYTF

J: TRBJ2-3
V: TRBV5-4
CDR3: CASSSPSGGGTDTQYF

J: TRBJ2-2
V: TRBV5-4
CDR3: CASSRLAGDNTGELFF

J: TRBJ2-7
V: TRBV2
CDR3: CASRSPGTSGIYEQYF

J: TRBJ2-1
V: TRBV27
CDR3: CASSLTTGVDEQFF

J: TRBJ1-4
V: TRBV5-1
CDR3: CASSPGSGAGNEKLFF

J: TRBJ2-7
V: TRBV18
CDR3: CASSPPSGMENREQYF

J: TRBJ2-3
V: TRBV7-9
CDR3: CASSIPTGPDTQYF

J: TRBJ1-2
V: TRBV18
CDR3: CASSPDRGTYGYTF

J: TRBJ2-2
V: TRBV11-3
CDR3: CASSSQGRNGELFF

J: TRBJ1-1
V: TRBV30
CDR3: CAWSVGLGQTKAFF

J: TRBJ2-5
V: TRBV2
CDR3: CASSEGNYPQETQYF

J: TRBJ2-3
V: TRBV30
CDR3: CAWTSGSPDTQYF

J: TRBJ2-7
V: TRBV4-2
CDR3: CASSPQRDYEQYF

J: TRBJ2-7
V: TRBV7-2
CDR3: CASSLEQGYEQYF

J: TRBJ2-7
V: TRBV14
CDR3: CASSLRTGGISYEQYF